Below, 26 T cell receptor beta chains from the same sample are listed, as sequenced in a study of T cells in Graves' hyperthyroidism and ophthalmopathy. Template material for amplifying TCR beta CDR3 regions consisted of RNA transcripts. When the TCR CDR3 underwent first-round RT-PCR, the HTBI primer set was used. TCRdb called the multiplex PCR reads again in MiXCR, with one record for every CDR3 protein. This sample has under 450,000 distinct CDR3 sequences, with about 15% found just once. The sequencing input was blood. The receptors originated from a woman between 18 and 29 years old with Graves' hyperthyroidism.

J is TRBJ1-1 and V is TRBV11-2; a weak D match, TRBD1 (5 bases). Trimming removed 1 base at V and 4 bases at J, with 16 bases between. Germline CDR1 reads SGHAT; CDR2 reads FQNNGV. The CDR3 has 16 residues. The CDR3 coding sequence is TGTGCCAGCAGCTTAGGCGTATTCGGAGGGGCCACTGAAGCTTTCTTT. It is translated as CASSLGVFGGATEAFF.

This clonotype was detected a few times. The genes are TRBV12-3 or TRBV12-4 and TRBJ1-1; TRBD1 matches at 7 bases. The CDR3 loop spans 14 amino acids. Germline trimming cut 6 bases from V and 4 bases from J; bases unmatched to any gene: 8. As DNA, the CDR3 is TGTGCCAGCAGGAGACAGGGTTGGAGCACTGAAGCTTTCTTT. Translating gives CASRRQGWSTEAFF.

This clonotype was seen many times. This chain connects TRBV20-1 to TRBJ1-1, with a possible D match to TRBD1 (5 bases). The CDR3 extends over 14 amino acids. Trimming stripped 5 bases from V and 10 bases from J, with 23 bases between. In germline, CDR1 is DFQATT, CDR2 SNEGSKA (reference sequence). CDR3 sequence: CSASDGGGMDGAFF. As DNA, the CDR3 is TGCAGTGCTTCCGATGGGGGGGGAATGGATGGAGCTTTCTTT.

This sequence joins TRBV20-1 and TRBJ1-1; D unclear. The germline V and J ends were trimmed by 6 bases and 10 bases, with 21 bases remaining between them. The CDR3 totals 13 residues. The germline CDR1 and CDR2 sequences are DFQATT and SNEGSKA (reference sequence). The CDR3 sequence is CSAHRTPKNGAFF. The CDR3, as DNA: TGCAGTGCCCACAGAACCCCGAAAAATGGAGCTTTCTTT.

This clonotype was picked up many times. The rearrangement uses TRBV5-8 and TRBJ2-5, with D hard to call. Germline V gene sequence: CDR1 SGHTS, CDR2 YDEGEE. V was trimmed by 0 bases and J by 4 bases, leaving 7 bases between them. The length of the CDR3 is 13 residues. The DNA of the CDR3 is TGTGCCAGCAGCTTGGAGGGAAGAGAGACCCAGTACTTC. This sequence encodes CASSLEGRETQYF.

This clonotype appeared a few times. The chain combines TRBV12-3 or TRBV12-4 with TRBJ2-2; the D gene is possibly TRBD1 (6 bases). V gave up 5 bases and J gave up 6 bases, with 16 bases separating them. This CDR3 spans 15 amino acids. CDR3 nucleotide sequence: TGTGCCAGCAGTACCACAGGGTTAGGGGCCGGGGAGCTGTTTTTT. Encoded protein: CASSTTGLGAGELFF.

This clonotype was seen many times. This chain joins TRBV7-3 and TRBJ2-2; D not certain. Germline V lookup: CDR1 SGHTA, CDR2 FQGTGA. Trimming stripped 5 bases from V and 3 bases from J, with 16 bases between. There are 16 residues in the CDR3. CDR3 sequence reads: CASSPTPPRDTGELFF. The CDR3 nucleotides are TGTGCCAGCAGCCCAACACCTCCTCGAGACACCGGGGAGCTGTTTTTT.

Comments on this clonotype: This may stem from a read error, because a much larger clone lies one nucleotide away. The chain uses TRBV12-3 or TRBV12-4 and TRBJ2-7, with 9 positions matching TRBD2. This CDR3 has 15 residues. The DNA of the CDR3 is TGTGCCTGCAGTCCGAGACTAGCGGCCCGGGGAGAGCAGTACTTC. This sequence encodes CACSPRLAARGEQYF.

This clonotype has at least ten counts. The rearrangement links TRBV6-1 to TRBJ2-1; 13 bases map to TRBD2. The germline V gene encodes CDR1 MNHNS and CDR2 SASEGT. Losses at the gene ends were 7 bases for V and 3 bases for J; bases not matched to a gene: 6. This CDR3 spans 16 amino acids. CDR3 bases: TGTGCCAGCACCGGGACTAGCGGGATCTACTACAATGAGCAGTTCTTC. Its translation: CASTGTSGIYYNEQFF.

In its sample, this clonotype was seen many times. V gene TRBV7-9 combines with J gene TRBJ2-2; D might be TRBD2 (5 bases). This CDR3 is 14 amino acids long. Germline V gene sequence: CDR1 SEHNR, CDR2 FQNEAQ (reference sequence). V was pared by 8 bases and J by 4 bases, with 14 bases between. The CDR3 is CASGYGSGTGELFF. The CDR3 DNA is TGTGCCAGCGGATATGGGAGTGGCACCGGGGAGCTGTTTTTT.

This clonotype occurred many times. This chain uses TRBV28 with TRBJ2-7; D gene uncertain. V dropped 7 bases and J dropped 3 bases, with 10 bases sitting between them. CDR1 and CDR2 from the germline V gene are MDHEN and SYDVKM. The CDR3 is 12 residues long. The CDR3 DNA follows: TGTGCCAGCACCCAAAACGGCTACGAGCAGTACTTC. Its protein is CASTQNGYEQYF.

This clonotype appeared a few times. The V and J genes are TRBV29-1 and TRBJ2-7; D remains unclear. Germline V gene lookup returns CDR1 SQVTM and CDR2 ANQGSEA. The CDR3 is made up of 12 amino acids. Deletions cut 4 bases from V and 6 bases from J, with 13 bases between. DNA for the CDR3: TGCAGCGTTGTCGATCCCTCCAGCGAGCAGTACTTC. Amino acid sequence: CSVVDPSSEQYF.

This clonotype was seen repeatedly, ten times or more. This chain connects TRBV7-9 to TRBJ2-5; 9 nucleotides align to TRBD1. The CDR3 runs to 16 residues. J gave up 1 base and V 5 bases, and 8 bases lay outside the gene matches. Germline V gives CDR1 SEHNR, CDR2 FQNEAQ (reference sequence). Here the CDR3 DNA reads TGTGCCAGCAGCACAGGACAGGGGAGAGGCCAAGAGACCCAGTACTTC. The encoded protein is CASSTGQGRGQETQYF.

This clonotype has more than one count but fewer than ten. The chain links TRBV6-5 to TRBJ2-7, with 8 bases lining up with TRBD2. The CDR3 is 15 amino acids. CDR1 is MNHEY and CDR2 is SVGAGI in the germline V gene. With V trimmed by 0 bases and J by 4 bases, 5 bases remained unmatched. The CDR3 DNA sequence: TGTGCCAGCAGTTACTCGAGCGGGAGATTTTACGAGCAGTACTTC. Its protein product is CASSYSSGRFYEQYF.

This clonotype was seen ten or more times. This sequence joins TRBV20-1 and TRBJ2-7; either TRBD1 or TRBD2 may fit D (5 bases each). The CDR3 covers 13 residues. Germline CDR1 DFQATT, CDR2 SNEGSKA (reference sequence). V was cut by 5 bases and J by 6 bases, with 17 bases left in between. The CDR3 protein is CSAQPGPGLEQYF. The CDR3 bases are TGCAGTGCTCAACCGGGACCGGGGCTCGAGCAGTACTTC.

This clonotype was found a few times. This chain uses TRBV18 with TRBJ2-7; D is possibly TRBD1 or TRBD2 (5 bases each). Germline assignment: CDR1 KGHSH and CDR2 LQKENI. With 3 bases removed from V and 5 bases from J, the gap between germline ends came to 11 bases. The CDR3 loop spans 13 amino acids. The CDR3 bases are TGTGCCAGCTCACCGCCGGGGCTCGACGAGCAGTACTTC. It codes for CASSPPGLDEQYF.

The V call is TRBV9, the J call TRBJ2-3; D is unresolved. The germline V and J ends were trimmed by 2 bases and 1 base, with 5 bases remaining between them. This CDR3 has 13 amino acids. Germline CDR1 reads SGDLS; CDR2 reads YYNGEE. The DNA for the CDR3 is TGTGCCAGCAGCGTCGACCGCACAGATACGCAGTATTTT. It yields the protein CASSVDRTDTQYF.

The chain uses TRBV7-3 and TRBJ2-3; 8 nucleotides align to TRBD2. The CDR3 is made up of 16 amino acids. CDR1 is SGHTA, CDR2 FQGTGA, per germline. The V and J ends lost 1 base and 0 bases, in that order; junction bases with no gene match: 3. The CDR3 loop reads CASSLMSGGSTDTQYF. The CDR3 nucleotides read TGTGCCAGCAGCTTAATGAGCGGGGGTAGCACAGATACGCAGTATTTT.

In its sample, this clonotype was seen a few times. The V gene is TRBV9, the J gene TRBJ2-5, with D perhaps matching TRBD1 (7 bases). Germline-derived CDR1 and CDR2 are SGDLS and YYNGEE. Trimming left V 1 base short and J 2 bases short, with 18 bases between. This CDR3 spans 17 amino acids. CDR3 in DNA: TGTGCCAGCAGCGTAACGCCTCGGACAGGAGGGCAAGAGACCCAGTACTTC. Encoded protein: CASSVTPRTGGQETQYF. The whole variable domain, filled in from reference TRBV9 and TRBJ2-5, reads DSGVTQTPKHLITATGQRVTLRCSPRSGDLSVYWYQQSLDQGLQFLIQYYNGEERAKGNILERFSAQQFPDLHSELNLSSLELGDSALYFCASSVTPRTGGQETQYFGPGTRLLVL.

In its sample, this clonotype was seen many times. This chain uses TRBV11-2 with TRBJ1-1; no reliable D call. CDR1 and CDR2 (germline): SGHAT, FQNNGV. V shed 4 bases and J shed 1 base, with 10 bases lying between them. The CDR3 has 14 residues. CDR3 in DNA: TGTGCCAGCAGCTGGGTAGCCTCGAACACTGAAGCTTTCTTT. Its translation: CASSWVASNTEAFF. The variable domain in full, completed from reference TRBV11-2 and TRBJ1-1, reads EAGVAQSPRYKIIEKRQSVAFWCNPISGHATLYWYQQILGQGPKLLIQFQNNGVVDDSQLPKDRFSAERLKGVDSTLKIQPAKLEDSAVYLCASSWVASNTEAFFGQGTRLTVV.

This clonotype was observed many times. The V and J genes are TRBV5-1 and TRBJ2-1; no clear D. The germline V and J ends were trimmed by 5 bases and 2 bases, with 17 bases remaining between them. CDR1 is SGHRS, CDR2 YFSETQ, per germline. This CDR3 has 16 residues. DNA for the CDR3: TGCGCCAGCAGACCACGCGGCGGCTCAGCCTACAATGAGCAGTTCTTC. It yields the protein CASRPRGGSAYNEQFF.

This clonotype appeared many times. The rearrangement joins TRBV7-3 to TRBJ2-1; 13 bases match TRBD2. J was trimmed by 7 bases and V by 5 bases; bases with no gene match: 17. The CDR3 loop spans 19 amino acids. In germline, CDR1 is SGHTA, CDR2 FQGTGA. The CDR3 loop is CASSPNLGLAGALGNEQFF. CDR3 coding DNA: TGTGCCAGCAGCCCTAATTTAGGACTAGCGGGGGCCCTGGGGAATGAGCAGTTCTTC.

The rearrangement joins TRBV12-3 or TRBV12-4 to TRBJ2-3; D gene unclear. Trimming left V 4 bases short and J 4 bases short, with 6 bases between. CDR3 length: 12 amino acids. The CDR3 protein is CASSYPADTQYF. CDR3 DNA: TGTGCCAGCAGTTACCCGGCAGATACGCAGTATTTT.

This clonotype was recorded a few times. The rearrangement joins TRBV28 to TRBJ2-6; TRBD1 aligns across 8 bases. Trimming cost V 3 bases and J 2 bases; bases outside gene matches: 6. Germline CDR1 reads MDHEN; CDR2 reads SYDVKM. The CDR3 is 17 residues long. The CDR3 DNA reads TGTGCCAGCAGTTTTGGACAGGGAAACCCTGGGGCCAACGTCCTGACTTTC. Its protein is CASSFGQGNPGANVLTF.

The chain recombines TRBV6-2 or TRBV6-3 with TRBJ1-1; 12 bases are shared with TRBD1. Trimming cost V 8 bases and J 5 bases; bases outside gene matches: 18. This CDR3 spans 18 amino acids. Germline-derived CDR1 and CDR2 are MNHEY and SVGEGT. CDR3 nucleotide sequence: TGTGCCAGCCACAAACACAGATCCGGGACAGGGGGCAGGACTGAAGCTTTCTTT. Its translation: CASHKHRSGTGGRTEAFF.

This clonotype has just a few counts. A much larger clone is a single base away; this may be a read error. In DNA, the CDR3 is TGTGCCAGCAGCTCGGCCGTAGCGGGAGGGCCCTACGGGCAGTACTTC. Amino acid sequence: CASSSAVAGGPYGQYF. This rearrangement joins TRBV7-8 to TRBJ2-7; 11 nucleotides agree with TRBD2. The CDR3 runs to 16 residues. Germline loops: CDR1 SGHVS, CDR2 FQNEAQ.